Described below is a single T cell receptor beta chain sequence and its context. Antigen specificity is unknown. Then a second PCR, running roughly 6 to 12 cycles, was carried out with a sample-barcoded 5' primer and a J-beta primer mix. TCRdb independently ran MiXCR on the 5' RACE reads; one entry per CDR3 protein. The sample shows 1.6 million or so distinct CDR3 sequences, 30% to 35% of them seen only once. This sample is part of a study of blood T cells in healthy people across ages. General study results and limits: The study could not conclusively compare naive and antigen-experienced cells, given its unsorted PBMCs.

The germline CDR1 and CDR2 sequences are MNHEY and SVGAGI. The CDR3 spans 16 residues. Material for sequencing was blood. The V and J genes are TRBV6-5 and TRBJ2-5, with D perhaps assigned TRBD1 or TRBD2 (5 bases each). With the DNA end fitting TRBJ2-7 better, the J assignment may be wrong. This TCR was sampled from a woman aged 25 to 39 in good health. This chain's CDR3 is CASSYSPGAGSYEQYF. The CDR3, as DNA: TGTGCCAGCAGTTACTCCCCTGGGGCAGGGAGCTACGAGCAGTACTTC.